One sample yielded the 18 T cell receptor beta chains listed below, sequenced in a study of shared clonotypes between healthy human individuals. Produced via immunoSEQ multiplex PCR; TCRdb's table is partial and in-frame only. In the table there are over a million clones, roughly 97% of which are singletons. Material for sequencing was naive CD4+ T cells sorted from blood. The subset: CD45RA+ positively selected. These receptors were taken from a man in his thirties or forties in good health.

This rearrangement joins TRBV7-3 to TRBJ2-1; 12 bases align to TRBD2. The germline V gene encodes CDR1 SGHTA and CDR2 FQGTGA. The V gene end was trimmed by 4 bases and the J gene end by 2 bases; junction bases not matched to a gene: 3. This CDR3 is 16 amino acids long. For the CDR3, the DNA is TGTGCCAGCAGCTCCAGGACTAGCGGGACCTACAATGAGCAGTTCTTC. Translating it yields CASSSRTSGTYNEQFF.

The chain has TRBV4-3 and TRBJ2-1; a possible D gene is TRBD2 (5 bases). The CDR3 totals 17 residues. V dropped 0 bases and J dropped 5 bases, with 17 bases sitting between them. From germline, CDR1 is LGHNA and CDR2 YSLEER. CDR3 region: CASSQDGVAILNNEQFF. The CDR3 nucleotides are TGCGCCAGCAGCCAAGATGGGGTAGCGATACTCAACAATGAGCAGTTCTTC.

The genes are TRBV27 and TRBJ2-2, with 8 bases fitting TRBD2. V lost 10 bases to trimming and J lost 4 bases; unmatched junction nucleotides: 11. Germline V gene lookup returns CDR1 MNHEY and CDR2 SMNVEV (reference sequence). CDR3 length: 15 amino acids. In DNA form, the CDR3 reads TGTGCCACCCGCCGGTCGGGAGGGGCCACCGGGGAGCTGTTTTTT. This encodes CATRRSGGATGELFF.

On this clone itself: This CDR3 is also generated by other DNA sequences in the sample. V usage is TRBV5-1 and J usage is TRBJ1-1; D is undetermined. V was shortened by 4 bases and J by 2 bases, with 9 bases between the two germline ends. Per the germline V gene, CDR1 is SGHRS and CDR2 is YFSETQ. This CDR3 comprises 13 residues. The CDR3 loop is CASSLGTNTEAFF. CDR3 DNA sequence: TGCGCCAGCAGCCTAGGAACAAACACTGAAGCTTTCTTT.

The chain is built from TRBV2 and TRBJ2-7; D perhaps matches TRBD2 (6 bases). The CDR3 sequence is 14 residues long. Germline values: CDR1 SNHLY, CDR2 FYNNEI. The V end lost 2 bases, the J end lost 2 bases, and 10 bases lay between the germline ends. The DNA of the CDR3 is TGTGCCAGCAGTGAAATGGAGGGAACCTACGAGCAGTACTTC. It translates to CASSEMEGTYEQYF.

The chain uses TRBV18 and TRBJ2-1; 10 positions match TRBD1. The CDR3 has 15 amino acids. J gave up 8 bases and V 2 bases, and 6 bases lay outside the gene matches. The germline V gene has CDR1 KGHSH and CDR2 LQKENI. CDR3 region: CASSPSSGTGDEQFF. The CDR3 nucleotides are TGTGCCAGCTCACCAAGTAGCGGGACAGGGGATGAGCAGTTCTTC.

This clone was seen once. V usage is TRBV7-6 and J usage is TRBJ2-7; D is undetermined. The CDR3 is made up of 14 amino acids. The germline V gene has CDR1 SGHVS and CDR2 FNYEAQ. V was cut by 1 base and J by 0 bases, with 7 bases left in between. This CDR3 is CASSLGDFSYEQYF. The CDR3 DNA reads as TGTGCCAGCAGCTTAGGGGATTTCTCCTACGAGCAGTACTTC.

J is TRBJ1-5 and V is TRBV10-1; weak D call: TRBD1 (5 bases). The CDR3 totals 16 residues. The germline V gene has CDR1 WNHNN and CDR2 SYGVQD (reference sequence). With 3 bases removed from V and 7 bases from J, the gap between germline ends came to 19 bases. The CDR3 DNA is TGCGCCAGCAGTGATCCGGGGCAGGATTTCGGCCAGCCCCAGCATTTT. Protein sequence: CASSDPGQDFGQPQHF.

A remark on this clone: Other DNA sequences in this sample translate to the same CDR3. This sequence joins TRBV5-6 and TRBJ2-7; no firm D call. The CDR3 length is 13 residues. Trimming took 1 base from V and 2 from J, leaving 7 bases between them. CDR1 and CDR2 (germline): SGHDT, YYEEEE. CDR3 sequence (DNA): TGTGCCAGCAGCTTGCTCCCTACCTACGAGCAGTACTTC. Amino acid sequence: CASSLLPTYEQYF. The variable domain in full, with the rest retrieved from reference TRBV5-6 and TRBJ2-7, is DAGVTQSPTHLIKTRGQQVTLRCSPKSGHDTVSWYQQALGQGPQFIFQYYEEEERQRGNFPDRFSGHQFPNYSSELNVNALLLGDSALYLCASSLLPTYEQYFGPGTRLTVT.

The chain links TRBV28 to TRBJ1-1; possible D gene TRBD1, 5 bases. The CDR3 runs 14 residues. Germline V gene data show CDR1 as MDHEN and CDR2 as SYDVKM. V shed 6 bases and J shed 1 base, with 12 bases lying between them. The CDR3 loop is CASRNYRSNTEAFF. The CDR3, as DNA: TGTGCCAGCAGAAATTACAGGTCGAACACTGAAGCTTTCTTT.

About this clone: The same CDR3 can be traced to other DNA sequences in this sample. The genes are TRBV11-3 and TRBJ2-7, with a tentative D call TRBD1 (5 bases). The V gene lost 0 bases and the J gene lost 0 bases, with 9 bases spanning the gap. The V gene's germline CDR1 is SGHNT and CDR2 YENEEA. The CDR3 loop spans 15 amino acids. CDR3 bases: TGTGCCAGCAGCTTAGAAGGGGATAGCTCCTACGAGCAGTACTTC. Protein sequence: CASSLEGDSSYEQYF.

This rearrangement joins TRBV11-1 to TRBJ1-2; D gene uncertain. From germline, CDR1 is SGHAT and CDR2 FQDESV (reference sequence). V was cut by 8 bases and J by 4 bases, with 17 bases left in between. The CDR3 runs 14 residues. CDR3 in DNA: TGTGCCAGCTCCCCTGGACGGGGTCTCTATGGCTACACCTTC. Amino acids: CASSPGRGLYGYTF.

The genes are TRBV5-1 and TRBJ2-1; TRBD1 matches 9 bases. The germline V gene has CDR1 SGHRS and CDR2 YFSETQ. The CDR3 has 14 residues. V lost 7 bases and J lost 2; bases outside the gene matches: 4. The CDR3 region is CASVRDRAYNEQFF. CDR3 nucleotides: TGCGCCAGCGTTAGGGACAGGGCCTACAATGAGCAGTTCTTC. The variable domain in full, with the rest retrieved from reference TRBV5-1 and TRBJ2-1, is KAGVTQTPRYLIKTRGQQVTLSCSPISGHRSVSWYQQTPGQGLQFLFEYFSETQRNKGNFPGRFSGRQFSNSRSEMNVSTLELGDSALYLCASVRDRAYNEQFFGPGTRLTVL.

Notes on this clone: Other nucleotide sequences from this sample produce the same CDR3. This sequence joins TRBV7-9 and TRBJ2-7; 7 bases fit TRBD1. Germline CDR1 is SEHNR and CDR2 is FQNEAQ (reference sequence). The length of the CDR3 is 14 residues. V was pared by 5 bases and J by 1 base, with 5 bases of the junction left unmatched. CDR3: CASSPGQYSYEQYF. In DNA form, the CDR3 reads TGTGCCAGCAGCCCGGGACAGTATTCCTACGAGCAGTACTTC.

This rearrangement joins TRBV7-6 to TRBJ2-7, with D possibly being TRBD1 (5 bases). The CDR3 contains 14 residues. CDR1 and CDR2 (germline): SGHVS, FNYEAQ. The V end was cut by 6 bases, the J end by 5 bases, with 17 bases between. The CDR3: CASRPAGRGHEQYF. In DNA, the CDR3 is TGTGCCAGCAGGCCGGCTGGAAGGGGTCACGAGCAGTACTTC.

The V gene is TRBV9, the J gene TRBJ2-1; the match to TRBD2 covers 9 bases. The germline V gene encodes CDR1 SGDLS and CDR2 YYNGEE. The CDR3 runs to 14 residues. V gave up 1 base and J gave up 8 bases; unmatched junction bases: 4. CDR3 coding DNA: TGTGCCAGCAGCGTAATTAGCGGGAGCGATGAGCAGTTCTTC. Amino acid sequence: CASSVISGSDEQFF.

This chain connects TRBV30 to TRBJ1-2, with 7 bases identical to TRBD1. This CDR3 has 16 residues. V shed 4 bases, J shed 6 bases, and the junction held 17 bases outside the gene matches. Germline V gives CDR1 GTSNPN, CDR2 SVGIG (reference sequence). The CDR3 nucleotides read TGTGCCTGGACCGAGGGGGCTCAACCGCGAAACGATGGCTACACCTTC. Protein product: CAWTEGAQPRNDGYTF.

This chain joins TRBV18 and TRBJ2-6; tentatively, D is TRBD1 (5 bases). Trimming cost V 0 bases and J 0 bases, with 9 bases left between them. Per germline, CDR1 KGHSH and CDR2 LQKENI. CDR3 length: 17 amino acids. CDR3 nucleotides: TGTGCCAGCTCACCACCAGGGGCCGTCTCTGGGGCCAACGTCCTGACTTTC. It yields the protein CASSPPGAVSGANVLTF.